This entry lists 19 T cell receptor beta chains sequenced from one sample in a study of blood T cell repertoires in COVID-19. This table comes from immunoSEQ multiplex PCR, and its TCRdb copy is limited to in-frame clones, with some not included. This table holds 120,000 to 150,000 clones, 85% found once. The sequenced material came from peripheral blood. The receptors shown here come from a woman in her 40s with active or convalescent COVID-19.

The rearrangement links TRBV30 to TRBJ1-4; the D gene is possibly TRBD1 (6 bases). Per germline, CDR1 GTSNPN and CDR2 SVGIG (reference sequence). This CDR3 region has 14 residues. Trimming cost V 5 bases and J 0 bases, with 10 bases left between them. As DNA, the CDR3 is TGTGCCTGGGGGGGCGCTGCAACTAATGAAAAACTGTTTTTT. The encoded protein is CAWGGAATNEKLFF. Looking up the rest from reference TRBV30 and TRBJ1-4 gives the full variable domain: SQTIHQWPATLVQPVGSPLSLECTVEGTSNPNLYWYRQAAGRGLQLLFYSVGIGQISSEVPQNLSASRPQDRQFILSSKKLLLSDSGFYLCAWGGAATNEKLFFGSGTQLSVL.

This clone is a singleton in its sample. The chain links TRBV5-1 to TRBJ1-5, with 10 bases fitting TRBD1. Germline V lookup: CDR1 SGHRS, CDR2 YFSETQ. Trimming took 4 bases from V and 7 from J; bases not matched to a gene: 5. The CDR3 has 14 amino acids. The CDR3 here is CASSPGTGEQPQHF. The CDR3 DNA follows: TGCGCCAGCAGCCCGGGGACAGGGGAACAGCCCCAGCATTTT. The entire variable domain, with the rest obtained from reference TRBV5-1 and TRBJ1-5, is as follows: KAGVTQTPRYLIKTRGQQVTLSCSPISGHRSVSWYQQTPGQGLQFLFEYFSETQRNKGNFPGRFSGRQFSNSRSEMNVSTLELGDSALYLCASSPGTGEQPQHFGDGTRLSIL.

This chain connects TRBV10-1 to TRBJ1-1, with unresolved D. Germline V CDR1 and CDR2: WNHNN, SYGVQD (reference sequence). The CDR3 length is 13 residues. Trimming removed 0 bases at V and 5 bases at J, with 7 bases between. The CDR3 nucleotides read TGCGCCAGCAGTGAGTCGTGGAGAACTGAAGCTTTCTTT. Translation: CASSESWRTEAFF.

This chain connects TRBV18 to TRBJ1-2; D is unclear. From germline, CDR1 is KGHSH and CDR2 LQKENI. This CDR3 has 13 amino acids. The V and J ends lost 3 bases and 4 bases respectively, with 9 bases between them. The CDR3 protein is CASSPGSSYGYTF. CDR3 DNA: TGTGCCAGCTCACCGGGCAGCTCCTATGGCTACACCTTC. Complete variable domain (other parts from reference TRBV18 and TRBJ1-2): NAGVMQNPRHLVRRRGQEARLRCSPMKGHSHVYWYRQLPEEGLKFMVYLQKENIIDESGMPKERFSAEFPKEGPSILRIQQVVRGDSAAYFCASSPGSSYGYTFGSGTRLTVV.

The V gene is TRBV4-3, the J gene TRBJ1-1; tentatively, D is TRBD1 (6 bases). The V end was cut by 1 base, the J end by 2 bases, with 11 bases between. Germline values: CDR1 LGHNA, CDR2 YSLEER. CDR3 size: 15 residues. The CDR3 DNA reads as TGCGCCAGCAGCCAAGCTACAGGGATTAACACTGAAGCTTTCTTT. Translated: CASSQATGINTEAFF.

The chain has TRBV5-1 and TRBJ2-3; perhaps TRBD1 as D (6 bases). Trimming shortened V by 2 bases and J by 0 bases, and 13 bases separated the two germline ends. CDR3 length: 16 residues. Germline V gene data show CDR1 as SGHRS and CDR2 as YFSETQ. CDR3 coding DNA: TGCGCCAGCAGCTTTGGGGGCCCCGATAGCACAGATACGCAGTATTTT. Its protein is CASSFGGPDSTDTQYF.

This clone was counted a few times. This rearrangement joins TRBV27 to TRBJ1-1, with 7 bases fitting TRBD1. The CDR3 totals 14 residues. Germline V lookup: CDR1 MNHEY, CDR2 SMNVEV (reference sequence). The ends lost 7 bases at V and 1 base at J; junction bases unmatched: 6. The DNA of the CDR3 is TGTGCCAGCAATCTACAGGGGCCGAACACTGAAGCTTTCTTT. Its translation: CASNLQGPNTEAFF.

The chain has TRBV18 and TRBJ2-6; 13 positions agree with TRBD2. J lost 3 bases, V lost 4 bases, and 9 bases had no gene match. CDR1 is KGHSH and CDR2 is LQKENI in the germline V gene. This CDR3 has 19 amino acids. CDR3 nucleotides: TGTGCCAGCTCACTCTCGGGACTAGCGGGGCCGCTTGGGGCCAACGTCCTGACTTTC. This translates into CASSLSGLAGPLGANVLTF.

CDR3 amino acids: CASSFTGGRETQYF. CDR3 nucleotide sequence: TGCGCCAGCAGTTTTACAGGGGGCAGGGAGACCCAGTACTTC. The chain recombines TRBV10-2 with TRBJ2-5; 9 nucleotides agree with TRBD1. V trimming: 5 bases; J trimming: 5 bases; junction bases outside the gene matches: 6. This CDR3 has 14 amino acids. Germline V gives CDR1 WSHSY, CDR2 SAAADI.

CDR3 sequence: CASSRGDSYNSPLHF. CDR3 sequence (DNA): TGTGCCAGCAGCCGGGGGGACTCCTATAATTCACCCCTCCACTTT. The chain combines TRBV3-1 (or the pseudogene TRBV3-2) with TRBJ1-6, with D tentatively TRBD1 (5 bases). Trimming cost V 4 bases and J 0 bases, with 7 bases left between them. This CDR3 spans 15 amino acids. The germline V gene has CDR1 LGHDT and CDR2 YNNKEL (reference sequence).

The CDR3 DNA sequence: TGTGCCAGCAGCCCGGACTTCCTCTATGGCTACACCTTC. Encoded protein: CASSPDFLYGYTF. This chain links TRBV28 with TRBJ1-2, with D unclear. CDR3 length: 13 residues. V lost 6 bases, J lost 4 bases, and 12 bases lay in between. The germline gives CDR1 MDHEN, CDR2 SYDVKM.

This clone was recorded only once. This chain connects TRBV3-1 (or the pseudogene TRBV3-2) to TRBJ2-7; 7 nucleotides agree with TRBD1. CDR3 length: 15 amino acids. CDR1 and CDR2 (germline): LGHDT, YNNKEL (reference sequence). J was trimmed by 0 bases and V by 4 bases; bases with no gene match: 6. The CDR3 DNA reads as TGTGCCAGCAGCCCTACCTGGGACAGCTCCTACGAGCAGTACTTC. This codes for CASSPTWDSSYEQYF.

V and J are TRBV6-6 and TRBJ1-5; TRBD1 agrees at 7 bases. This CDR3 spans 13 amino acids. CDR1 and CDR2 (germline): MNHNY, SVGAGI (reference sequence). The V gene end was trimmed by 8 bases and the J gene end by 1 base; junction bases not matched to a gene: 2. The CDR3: CASGGQSNQPQHF. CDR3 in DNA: TGTGCCAGCGGGGGACAGAGCAATCAGCCCCAGCATTTT.

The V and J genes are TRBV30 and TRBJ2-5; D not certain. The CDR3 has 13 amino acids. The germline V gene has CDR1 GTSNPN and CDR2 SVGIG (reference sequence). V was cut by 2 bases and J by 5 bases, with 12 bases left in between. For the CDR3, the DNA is TGTGCCTGGAGTTTTTCCCGAGCGGAGACCCAGTACTTC. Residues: CAWSFSRAETQYF.

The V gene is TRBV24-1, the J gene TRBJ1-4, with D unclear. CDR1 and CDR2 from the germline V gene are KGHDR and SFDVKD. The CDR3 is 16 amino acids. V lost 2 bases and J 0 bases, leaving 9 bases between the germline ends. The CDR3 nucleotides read TGTGCCACCAGTGATTCGACGCGGACAACTAATGAAAAACTGTTTTTT. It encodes CATSDSTRTTNEKLFF.

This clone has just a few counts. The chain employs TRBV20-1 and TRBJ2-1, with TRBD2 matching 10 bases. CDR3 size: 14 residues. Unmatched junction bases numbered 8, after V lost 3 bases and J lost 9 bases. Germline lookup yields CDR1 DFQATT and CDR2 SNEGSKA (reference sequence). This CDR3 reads CSASRGTSVSEQFF. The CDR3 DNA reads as TGCAGTGCTAGTAGGGGGACTAGCGTCAGTGAGCAGTTCTTC.

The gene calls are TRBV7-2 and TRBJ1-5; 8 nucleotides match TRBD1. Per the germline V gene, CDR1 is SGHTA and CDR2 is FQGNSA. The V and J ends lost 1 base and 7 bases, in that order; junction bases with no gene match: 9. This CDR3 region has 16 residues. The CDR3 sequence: CASSLVGTGRTQPQHF. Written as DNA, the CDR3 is TGTGCCAGCAGCTTAGTAGGGACAGGCAGAACCCAGCCCCAGCATTTT.

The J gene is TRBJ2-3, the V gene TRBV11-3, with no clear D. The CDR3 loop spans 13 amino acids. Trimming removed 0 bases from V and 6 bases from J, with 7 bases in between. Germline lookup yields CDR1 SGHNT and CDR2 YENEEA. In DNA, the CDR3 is TGTGCCAGCAGCTTAGAAGACACGGATACGCAGTATTTT. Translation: CASSLEDTDTQYF.

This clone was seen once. The CDR3 is CASSRRGDTLSYGYTF. The DNA for the CDR3 is TGTGCCAGCAGCCGCAGAGGGGACACCCTTTCCTATGGCTACACCTTC. This chain uses TRBV9 with TRBJ1-2; maybe TRBD1 (6 bases). This CDR3 contains 16 residues. Germline CDR1 is SGDLS and CDR2 is YYNGEE. V was pared by 4 bases and J by 4 bases, with 20 bases between.